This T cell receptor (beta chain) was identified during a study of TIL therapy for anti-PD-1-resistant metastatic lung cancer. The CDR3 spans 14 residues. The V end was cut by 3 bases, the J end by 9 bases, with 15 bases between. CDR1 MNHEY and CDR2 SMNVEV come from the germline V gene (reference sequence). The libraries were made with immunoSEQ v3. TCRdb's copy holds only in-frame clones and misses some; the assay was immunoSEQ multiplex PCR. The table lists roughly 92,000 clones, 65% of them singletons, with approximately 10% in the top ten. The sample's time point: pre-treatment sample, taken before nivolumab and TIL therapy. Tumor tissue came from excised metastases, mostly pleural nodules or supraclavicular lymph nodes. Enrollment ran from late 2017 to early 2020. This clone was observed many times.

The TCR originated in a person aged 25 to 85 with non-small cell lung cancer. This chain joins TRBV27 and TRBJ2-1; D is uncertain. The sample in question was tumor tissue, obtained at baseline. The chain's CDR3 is CASSLAGSLSEQFF. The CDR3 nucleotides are TGTGCCAGCAGTTTGGCCGGATCTCTCAGTGAGCAGTTCTTC.